These 14 T cell receptor beta chains share one sample of origin, sequenced in a study of shared clonotypes between healthy human individuals. The data were produced by immunoSEQ multiplex PCR, yet TCRdb's version contains in-frame clones alone and is incomplete. The data hold some 240,000 clones, with approximately 70% observed a single time. The specimen sequenced was memory CD4+ T cells sorted from blood. Subset in this sample: CD45RA-negative fraction. These receptor sequences come from a man aged 25-45 years in good health.

V is TRBV9 and J is TRBJ2-3, with D perhaps TRBD2 (5 bases). This CDR3 contains 12 residues. Germline CDR1 reads SGDLS; CDR2 reads YYNGEE. Trimming stripped 3 bases from V and 7 bases from J, with 9 bases between. CDR3 DNA sequence: TGTGCCAGCAGCGATAGCGCGTATACGCAGTATTTT. Translated, it gives CASSDSAYTQYF.

This sequence joins TRBV19 and TRBJ2-1; TRBD2 matches 9 bases. V was pared by 4 bases and J by 1 base, with 14 bases of the junction left unmatched. There are 19 residues in the CDR3. Germline CDR1 LNHDA, CDR2 SQIVND (reference sequence). CDR3 residues: CASSKDGTSLSLSYNEQFF. The CDR3 region has the DNA TGTGCCAGTAGTAAAGACGGGACTAGCCTGAGTTTATCCTACAATGAGCAGTTCTTC.

This chain links TRBV28 with TRBJ2-5; D is possibly TRBD1 (6 bases). Trimming cost V 3 bases and J 2 bases, with 16 bases left between them. Germline CDR1 reads MDHEN; CDR2 reads SYDVKM. This CDR3 is 16 amino acids long. Here the CDR3 DNA reads TGTGCCAGCAGTTTTCAGGAAGGTGGGACACAAGAGACCCAGTACTTC. This translates into CASSFQEGGTQETQYF.

The V gene is TRBV5-1, the J gene TRBJ2-1; 8 bases map to TRBD2. From germline, CDR1 is SGHRS and CDR2 YFSETQ. This CDR3 contains 15 residues. Trimming removed 6 bases from V and 0 bases from J; junction bases left unmatched: 5. CDR3 amino acids: CASNRLAFSYNEQFF. The CDR3 DNA sequence: TGCGCCAGCAATAGACTAGCGTTCTCCTACAATGAGCAGTTCTTC.

This clone was observed a handful of times. The chain carries TRBV5-6 and TRBJ2-5; 13 bases map to TRBD2. This CDR3 region has 17 residues. In germline, CDR1 is SGHDT, CDR2 YYEEEE. Trimming at V came to 4 bases and at J to 7 bases, leaving 13 bases not matched to a gene. CDR3 nucleotides: TGTGCCAGCAGCCCAGCTTTACTAGCGGGAGGGCTCGGGACCCAGTACTTC. Amino acids: CASSPALLAGGLGTQYF.

The rearrangement links TRBV14 to TRBJ2-5; no reliable D call. The CDR3 length is 13 residues. Deletions cut 1 base from V and 5 bases from J, with 8 bases between. Per germline, CDR1 SGHDN and CDR2 FVKESK. This CDR3 reads CASSQGSGETQYF. The CDR3 nucleotides are TGTGCCAGCAGCCAAGGATCCGGGGAGACCCAGTACTTC.

The sample holds many counts of this clone. The CDR3 nucleotides read TGTGCCAGCAGCTTAGCGCCCGTTCAGCCCCAGCATTTT. Translation: CASSLAPVQPQHF. This chain uses TRBV7-2 with TRBJ1-5; D is undetermined. Germline V gene sequence: CDR1 SGHTA, CDR2 FQGNSA. CDR3 size: 13 residues. Trimming took off 0 bases at V and 6 bases at J, with 6 bases between the two ends.

A few counts support this clone. V and J are TRBV15 and TRBJ1-4, with D possibly TRBD1 on 5 matching bases. Germline V gene lookup returns CDR1 LNHNV and CDR2 YYDKDF (reference sequence). CDR3 size: 17 residues. Deletions cut 4 bases from V and 8 bases from J, with 23 bases between. This chain's CDR3 is CATSMGGGTPYGEKLFF. DNA for the CDR3: TGTGCCACCAGCATGGGGGGGGGAACACCCTACGGCGAAAAACTGTTTTTT.

This clone has a single count. The chain employs TRBV7-2 and TRBJ2-2; D not resolved. Trimming shortened V by 2 bases and J by 7 bases, and 8 bases separated the two germline ends. CDR3 size: 13 residues. Germline V CDR1 and CDR2: SGHTA, FQGNSA. CDR3 sequence reads: CASSLFGGGELFF. CDR3 DNA: TGTGCCAGCAGCTTATTCGGCGGCGGGGAGCTGTTTTTT.

This chain joins TRBV5-6 and TRBJ2-3, with TRBD1 matching over 8 bases. Looked up from germline, CDR1 is SGHDT and CDR2 is YYEEEE. V lost 6 bases to trimming and J lost 4 bases; unmatched junction nucleotides: 10. This CDR3 has 15 amino acids. The CDR3 DNA reads TGTGCCAGCACCCTGGGGGCAGGGGGCTCAGATACGCAGTATTTT. Translating gives CASTLGAGGSDTQYF.

Note on this clone: Within the sample, other DNA sequences also encode this same CDR3. CDR3 bases: TGCGCCAGCAGCGCCGGACTAGCGGGAGTGAGCGAGCAGTACTTC. Translating it yields CASSAGLAGVSEQYF. This chain links TRBV5-1 with TRBJ2-7, with 13 bases fitting TRBD2. J was trimmed by 6 bases and V by 4 bases; bases with no gene match: 7. The CDR3 is 15 residues long. Germline loops: CDR1 SGHRS, CDR2 YFSETQ.

The chain uses TRBV21-1 and TRBJ2-1; the D call in the table, TRBD1, was not verified against the DNA. TRBV21-1 is a pseudogene locus. CDR3 length: 23 amino acids. The CDR3 region is CASSKARTVYIPPLNLNEHEQFF. The CDR3 DNA is TGTGCCAGCAGCAAAGCCCGGACAGTCTACATACCCCCGCTAAACCTTAATGAGCATGAGCAGTTCTTC.

This chain links TRBV7-2 with TRBJ2-1; D not resolved. The V end was cut by 1 base, the J end by 9 bases, with 10 bases between. In germline, CDR1 is SGHTA, CDR2 FQGNSA. The CDR3 consists of 13 residues. Written as DNA, the CDR3 is TGTGCCAGCAGCTTAGGTCAGTCAGGTGAGCAGTTCTTC. Translation gives CASSLGQSGEQFF.

This clone ranks as medium-sized (0.01 to 0.1%). The V call is TRBV4-2, the J call TRBJ2-7; 13 nucleotides align to TRBD2. Germline assignment: CDR1 LGHNA and CDR2 YNFKEQ. The CDR3 loop spans 16 amino acids. V was clipped by 0 bases and J by 6 bases; unmatched bases: 5. The CDR3 DNA sequence: TGTGCCAGCAGCCAAGAGGTTGGGACTAGCGGGACCGAGCAGTACTTC. Protein sequence: CASSQEVGTSGTEQYF.